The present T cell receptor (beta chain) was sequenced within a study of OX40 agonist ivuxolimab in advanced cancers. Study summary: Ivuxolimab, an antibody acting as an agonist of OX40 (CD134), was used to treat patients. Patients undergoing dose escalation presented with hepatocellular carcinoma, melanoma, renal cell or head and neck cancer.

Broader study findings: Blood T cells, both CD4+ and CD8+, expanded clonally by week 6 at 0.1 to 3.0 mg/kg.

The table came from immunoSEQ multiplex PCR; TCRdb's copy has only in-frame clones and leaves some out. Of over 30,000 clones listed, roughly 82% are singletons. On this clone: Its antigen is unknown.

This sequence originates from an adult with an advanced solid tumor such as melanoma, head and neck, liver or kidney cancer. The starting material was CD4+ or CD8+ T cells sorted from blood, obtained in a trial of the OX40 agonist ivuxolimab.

CDR3 sequence: CASSSTMGRAYGYTF. Written as DNA, the CDR3 is TGTGCCAGCAGCTCCACTATGGGTAGGGCCTATGGCTACACCTTC. V is TRBV7-2 and J is TRBJ1-2; D remains ambiguous. The CDR3 spans 15 residues. Germline V gene data show CDR1 as SGHTA and CDR2 as FQGNSA. V gave up 4 bases and J gave up 4 bases, with 16 bases separating them.